The 20 T cell receptor beta chains below were found in one sample sequenced in a study of blood T cell repertoires in COVID-19. Generated by immunoSEQ multiplex PCR, the TCRdb table keeps only in-frame clones and is missing some. The table has fewer than 150,000 clones, around 85% seen once; the top ten hold 10% to 15%. Specimen: peripheral blood. These receptors came from a human donor in a cohort sampled during active COVID-19.

The rearrangement joins TRBV3-1 (or the pseudogene TRBV3-2) to TRBJ1-2; D is unresolved. Looked up from germline, CDR1 is LGHDT and CDR2 is YNNKEL (reference sequence). V lost 4 bases to trimming and J lost 10 bases, with 19 bases between them. The CDR3 sequence is 14 residues long. The CDR3 reads CASSPTGQAAVYTF. The CDR3 nucleotides are TGTGCCAGCAGCCCAACGGGTCAGGCAGCGGTCTACACCTTC.

In DNA, the CDR3 is TGTGCCAGCAATTCGGGAGGGGCAGGCTCCTACGAGCAGTACTTC. Encoded protein: CASNSGGAGSYEQYF. The chain uses TRBV7-9 and TRBJ2-7, with 8 positions matching TRBD2. Per germline, CDR1 SEHNR and CDR2 FQNEAQ (reference sequence). V lost 7 bases, J lost 0 bases, and 8 bases stayed unmatched. CDR3 length: 15 residues.

The sample holds one count of this clone. The chain recombines TRBV11-2 with TRBJ2-3, with D tentatively TRBD2 (5 bases). V lost 1 base to trimming and J lost 5 bases, with 16 bases between them. Germline CDR1 SGHAT, CDR2 FQNNGV. The CDR3 runs to 16 residues. The CDR3 DNA reads as TGTGCCAGCAGCTTAGCCCTAGCAGTCGGCCAAGATACGCAGTATTTT. Translation gives CASSLALAVGQDTQYF.

The chain joins TRBV7-2 to TRBJ2-7; TRBD2 aligns across 12 bases. CDR1 SGHTA and CDR2 FQGNSA come from the germline V gene. V lost 5 bases, J lost 0 bases, and 5 bases stayed unmatched. The CDR3 is 16 residues long. CDR3 protein: CASSPGTSGPSYEQYF. The CDR3 bases are TGTGCCAGCAGCCCAGGGACTAGCGGGCCCTCCTACGAGCAGTACTTC.

This chain uses TRBV12-3 or TRBV12-4 with TRBJ2-7; possibly TRBD2 for D (5 bases). Trimming took off 3 bases at V and 3 bases at J, with 9 bases between the two ends. CDR3 size: 13 residues. The CDR3, as DNA: TGTGCCAGCAGTTTTAGAGGGAACTACGAGCAGTACTTC. It is translated as CASSFRGNYEQYF.

V and J are TRBV29-1 and TRBJ1-2; TRBD1 matches 10 bases. This CDR3 is 18 amino acids long. The germline CDR1 and CDR2 sequences are SQVTM and ANQGSEA. J was trimmed by 3 bases and V by 6 bases; bases with no gene match: 19. Here the CDR3 DNA reads TGCAGCGTGCCCTATGCCGGGACAGGGGATATAGGGGACTATGGCTACACCTTC. This translates into CSVPYAGTGDIGDYGYTF.

The chain couples TRBV20-1 to TRBJ2-3, with TRBD2 matching over 8 bases. Germline V gives CDR1 DFQATT, CDR2 SNEGSKA (reference sequence). The CDR3 length is 15 residues. Trimming at V came to 3 bases and at J to 1 base, leaving 6 bases not matched to a gene. CDR3 DNA: TGCAGTGCTAGTGGGGTTAGCGGGGGCACAGATACGCAGTATTTT. Protein sequence: CSASGVSGGTDTQYF.

This clone showed up just a few times. The chain carries TRBV28 and TRBJ1-3; 8 bases align to TRBD1. Losses at the gene ends were 5 bases for V and 0 bases for J; bases not matched to a gene: 6. This CDR3 contains 16 residues. Germline CDR1 reads MDHEN; CDR2 reads SYDVKM. CDR3 bases: TGTGCCAGCAGTGGGACAGGCACTTTCTCTGGAAACACCATATATTTT. It translates to CASSGTGTFSGNTIYF.

This clone has a single count. The chain recombines TRBV28 with TRBJ1-2, with 8 nucleotides matching TRBD1. This CDR3 is 14 amino acids long. V gave up 8 bases and J gave up 2 bases; unmatched junction bases: 7. Germline loops: CDR1 MDHEN, CDR2 SYDVKM. The CDR3: CASQGAMGNYGYTF. DNA of the CDR3: TGTGCCAGCCAGGGGGCAATGGGAAACTATGGCTACACCTTC.

The chain carries TRBV28 and TRBJ1-4; tentative D call: TRBD1 (5 bases). Germline V lookup: CDR1 MDHEN, CDR2 SYDVKM. The CDR3 runs to 16 residues. The V end was cut by 5 bases, the J end by 0 bases, with 13 bases between. DNA of the CDR3: TGTGCCAGCAGTACCGCAGGACAAGCAACTAATGAAAAACTGTTTTTT. This sequence encodes CASSTAGQATNEKLFF.

The gene calls are TRBV27 and TRBJ1-2; the D is unclear. CDR1 and CDR2 (germline): MNHEY, SMNVEV (reference sequence). Trimming shortened V by 8 bases and J by 1 base, and 11 bases separated the two germline ends. The length of the CDR3 is 13 residues. Here the CDR3 reads CASRRGLNYGYTF. The CDR3 DNA follows: TGTGCCAGCCGTCGAGGCCTTAACTATGGCTACACCTTC.

The genes are TRBV2 and TRBJ1-3; D is uncertain. CDR3 length: 15 residues. Trimming removed 1 base at V and 2 bases at J, with 9 bases between. CDR1 and CDR2 (germline): SNHLY, FYNNEI. The CDR3 DNA reads TGTGCCAGCAGTGAAGGAGGGAAAACTGGAAACACCATATATTTT. It codes for CASSEGGKTGNTIYF.

The chain is built from TRBV7-8 and TRBJ1-2; maybe TRBD1 (5 bases). V lost 0 bases and J lost 1, with 12 bases in between. The CDR3 extends over 16 amino acids. Germline assignment: CDR1 SGHVS and CDR2 FQNEAQ. The CDR3, as DNA: TGTGCCAGCAGCTTAGCGCCTATCAGGGATAACTATGGCTACACCTTC. Translation gives CASSLAPIRDNYGYTF.

This clone came up once. The J gene is TRBJ2-3, the V gene TRBV30; perhaps TRBD1 as D (5 bases). This CDR3 comprises 15 residues. V lost 0 bases and J 3 bases, leaving 13 bases between the germline ends. Germline assignment: CDR1 GTSNPN and CDR2 SVGIG (reference sequence). The CDR3 DNA reads TGTGCCTGGAGTGTAAGAAGGGGCAGGACAGATACGCAGTATTTT. Translating it yields CAWSVRRGRTDTQYF. Drawing the rest from reference TRBV30 and TRBJ2-3, the complete variable domain is SQTIHQWPATLVQPVGSPLSLECTVEGTSNPNLYWYRQAAGRGLQLLFYSVGIGQISSEVPQNLSASRPQDRQFILSSKKLLLSDSGFYLCAWSVRRGRTDTQYFGPGTRLTVL.

The rearrangement joins TRBV7-2 to TRBJ1-2; TRBD1 matches at 12 bases. Germline trimming cut 4 bases from V and 1 base from J; bases unmatched to any gene: 7. Germline V gene data show CDR1 as SGHTA and CDR2 as FQGNSA. The CDR3 covers 17 residues. Here the CDR3 reads CASSSGTGGAYNYGYTF. CDR3 DNA sequence: TGTGCCAGCAGCTCGGGGACAGGGGGCGCTTATAACTATGGCTACACCTTC.

Concerning this clone: One junction end does not reproduce the germline sequence, and a read error may be involved. CDR3 DNA sequence: TGTGCCACCAGCAGAGACAACCCCCCAGGCTGTGTCTTC. It yields the protein CATSRDNPPGCVF. V and J are TRBV15 and TRBJ2-1; D is uncertain. The CDR3 runs to 13 residues. The V gene's germline CDR1 is LNHNV and CDR2 YYDKDF (reference sequence).

The gene calls are TRBV3-1 (or the pseudogene TRBV3-2) and TRBJ1-5; D unresolved. Per germline, CDR1 LGHDT and CDR2 YNNKEL (reference sequence). CDR3 size: 17 residues. Trimming cost V 1 base and J 0 bases, with 13 bases left between them. As DNA, the CDR3 is TGTGCCAGCAGCCAAGTCCGGGTCGCCTATAGCAATCAGCCCCAGCATTTT. This translates into CASSQVRVAYSNQPQHF.

V is TRBV5-4 and J is TRBJ2-7; TRBD1 is a possible D gene (5 bases). Per the germline V gene, CDR1 is SGHNT and CDR2 is YYREEE (reference sequence). V was pared by 0 bases and J by 2 bases, with 9 bases between. The CDR3 totals 14 residues. The CDR3 DNA reads TGTGCCAGCAGCTTGGGGTTAGGGGCCTACGAGCAGTACTTC. Translating gives CASSLGLGAYEQYF.

This clone occurred once. This chain links TRBV12-3 or TRBV12-4 with TRBJ2-2; D gene uncertain. Trimming shortened V by 7 bases and J by 6 bases, and 12 bases separated the two germline ends. The CDR3 contains 13 residues. CDR3 in amino acids: CASNFPGSGELFF. As DNA, the CDR3 is TGTGCCAGCAATTTCCCAGGTTCCGGGGAGCTGTTTTTT.

The CDR3 DNA reads TGCGCCAGCAGATTCAGGACAGGGGCCACCTACGAGCAGTACTTC. Its protein is CASRFRTGATYEQYF. V and J are TRBV5-1 and TRBJ2-7; 9 bases are a match to TRBD1. V was clipped by 5 bases and J by 2 bases; unmatched bases: 8. The germline CDR1 and CDR2 sequences are SGHRS and YFSETQ. The CDR3 runs to 15 residues.